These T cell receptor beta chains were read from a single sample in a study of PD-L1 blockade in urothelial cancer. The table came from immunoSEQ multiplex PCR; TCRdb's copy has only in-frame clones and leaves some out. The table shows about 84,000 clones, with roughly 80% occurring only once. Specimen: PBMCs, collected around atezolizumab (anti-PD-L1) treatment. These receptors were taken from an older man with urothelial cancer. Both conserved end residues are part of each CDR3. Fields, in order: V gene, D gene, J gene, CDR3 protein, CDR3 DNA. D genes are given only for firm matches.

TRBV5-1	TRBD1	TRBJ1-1	CASSIQGSNTEAFF	TGCGCCAGCAGCATACAGGGGTCGAACACTGAAGCTTTCTTT
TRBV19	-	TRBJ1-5	CASQGGDGNQPQHF	TGTGCCAGTCAGGGAGGGGATGGCAATCAGCCCCAGCATTTT
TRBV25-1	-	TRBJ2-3	CASSGQSSTDTQYF	TGTGCCAGCAGTGGACAGAGTAGCACAGATACGCAGTATTTT
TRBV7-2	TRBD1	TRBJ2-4	CASSLGQGRNIQYF	TGTGCCAGCAGCCTGGGACAGGGGAGAAACATTCAGTACTTC
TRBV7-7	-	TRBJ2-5	CASSGSRGGETQYF	TGTGCTAGCAGCGGGTCAAGGGGGGGGGAGACCCAGTACTTC
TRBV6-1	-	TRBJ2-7	CASRSVYEQYF	TGTGCCAGCAGGTCCGTTTACGAGCAGTACTTC
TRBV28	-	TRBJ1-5	CASSLPGQPQHF	TGTGCCAGCAGTTTACCGGGTCAGCCCCAGCATTTT
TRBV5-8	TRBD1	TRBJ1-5	CASSPGTGKPDQPQHF	TGTGCCAGCAGCCCGGGGACAGGCAAGCCTGATCAGCCCCAGCATTTT
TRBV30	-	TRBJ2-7	CAWSEAGYDEQYF	TGTGCCTGGAGTGAGGCGGGGTACGACGAGCAGTACTTC
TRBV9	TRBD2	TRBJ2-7	CASSVELVGGEQYF	TGTGCCAGCAGCGTAGAACTAGTCGGGGGGGAGCAGTACTTC